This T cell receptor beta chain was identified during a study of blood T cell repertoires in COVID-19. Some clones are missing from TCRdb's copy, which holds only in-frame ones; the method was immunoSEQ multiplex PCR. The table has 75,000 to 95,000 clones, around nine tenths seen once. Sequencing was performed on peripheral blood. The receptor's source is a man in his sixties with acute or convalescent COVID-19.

The DNA of the CDR3 is TGTGCCAGCAGCGGCAGGGGGCGCTGGGGCTACACCTTC. Protein: CASSGRGRWGYTF. The V gene is TRBV12-3 or TRBV12-4, the J gene TRBJ1-2; 8 bases are shared with TRBD1. The CDR3 totals 13 residues. The V gene end was trimmed by 6 bases and the J gene end by 8 bases; junction bases not matched to a gene: 8.